The TCR beta chain described here comes from a study of cytomegalovirus exposure and HLA in healthy donors. Study as a whole: Prior work identified around 120 million unique TCR beta sequences in approximately 180 million T cells.

The PCR contained 60 Vbeta and 13 Jbeta primers. Produced via immunoSEQ multiplex PCR; TCRdb's table is partial and in-frame only. The profile shows nearly 110,000 clones, 77% of them singletons. The CDR3 totals 16 residues. Trimming stripped 0 bases from V and 2 bases from J, with 14 bases between. The germline CDR1 and CDR2 sequences are LNHNV and YYDKDF (reference sequence). The gene calls are TRBV15 and TRBJ2-7; possible D gene TRBD2, 6 bases. The sample comprised PBMCs. This sequence was found in a male donor in good health and CMV-seronegative. CDR3 sequence: CATSRDLGSGTYEQYF. In DNA, the CDR3 is TGTGCCACCAGCAGAGATCTGGGTAGCGGAACCTACGAGCAGTACTTC.